This T cell receptor beta chain was documented in a study of siplizumab effects on memory and regulatory T cells. V dropped 4 bases and J dropped 8; count of bases not matched to a gene: 9. Looked up from germline, CDR1 is MGHRA and CDR2 is YSYEKL. The CDR3 totals 16 residues. Assay used: immunoSEQ multiplex PCR; TCRdb lists only in-frame clones, some missing. The table has some 100,000 clones, roughly 92% seen once. The chain recombines TRBV4-1 with TRBJ2-1; 12 bases line up with TRBD2. The sequencing sample was made of Tregs sorted from blood. The source is a human donor in good health. In nucleotides, the CDR3 is TGCGCCAGCAGCCTAACCGGGACTAGCGGGTATGATGAGCAGTTCTTC. Translated: CASSLTGTSGYDEQFF.